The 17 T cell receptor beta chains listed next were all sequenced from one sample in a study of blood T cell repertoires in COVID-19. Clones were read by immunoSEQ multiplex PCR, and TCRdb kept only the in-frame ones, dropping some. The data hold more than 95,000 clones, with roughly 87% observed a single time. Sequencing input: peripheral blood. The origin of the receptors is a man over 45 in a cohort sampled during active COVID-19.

The CDR3 protein is CASTAGYGYTF. CDR3 sequence (DNA): TGTGCCAGTACCGCAGGTTATGGCTACACCTTC. The gene calls are TRBV19 and TRBJ1-2, with unresolved D. Germline CDR1 LNHDA, CDR2 SQIVND (reference sequence). This CDR3 has 11 amino acids. V lost 7 bases and J 5 bases, leaving 8 bases between the germline ends.

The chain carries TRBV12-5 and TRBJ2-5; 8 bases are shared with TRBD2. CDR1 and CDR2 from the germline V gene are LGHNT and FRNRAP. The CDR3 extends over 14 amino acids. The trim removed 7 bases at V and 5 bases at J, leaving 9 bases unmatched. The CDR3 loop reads CASAIGSGGETQYF. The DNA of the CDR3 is TGTGCTAGTGCTATTGGGTCGGGGGGGGAGACCCAGTACTTC.

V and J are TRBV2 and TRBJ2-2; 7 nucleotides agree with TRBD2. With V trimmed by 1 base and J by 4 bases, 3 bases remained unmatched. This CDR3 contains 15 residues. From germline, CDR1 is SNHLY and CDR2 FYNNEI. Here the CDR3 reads CASSEVREGTGELFF. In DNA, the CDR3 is TGTGCCAGCAGTGAAGTAAGGGAGGGCACCGGGGAGCTGTTTTTT.

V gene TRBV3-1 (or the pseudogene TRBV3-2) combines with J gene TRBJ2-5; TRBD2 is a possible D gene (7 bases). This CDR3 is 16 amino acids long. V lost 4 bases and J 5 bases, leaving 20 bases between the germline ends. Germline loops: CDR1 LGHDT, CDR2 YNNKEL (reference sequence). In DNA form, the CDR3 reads TGTGCCAGCAGCCTCCTGGGGGGCGGGGGTAGGGAGACCCAGTACTTC. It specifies CASSLLGGGGRETQYF.

This CDR3 reads CASSLASEGRDKQETQYF. In DNA form, the CDR3 reads TGTGCCAGCAGCTTGGCCAGCGAGGGTCGGGACAAGCAAGAGACCCAGTACTTC. The chain recombines TRBV5-6 with TRBJ2-5, with D possibly matching TRBD1 (6 bases). CDR3 length: 18 residues. Germline V lookup: CDR1 SGHDT, CDR2 YYEEEE. Trimming shortened V by 0 bases and J by 2 bases, and 20 bases separated the two germline ends.

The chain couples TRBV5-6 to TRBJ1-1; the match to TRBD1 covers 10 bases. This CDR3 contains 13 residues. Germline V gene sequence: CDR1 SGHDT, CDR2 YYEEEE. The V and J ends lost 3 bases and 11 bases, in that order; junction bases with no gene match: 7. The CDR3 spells CASSSRQGAAAFF. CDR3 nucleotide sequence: TGTGCCAGCAGCTCCAGACAGGGGGCCGCGGCTTTCTTT.

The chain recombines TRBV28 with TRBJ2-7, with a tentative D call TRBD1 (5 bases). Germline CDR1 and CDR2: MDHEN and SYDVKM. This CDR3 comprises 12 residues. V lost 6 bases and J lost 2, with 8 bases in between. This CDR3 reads CASSHRTYEQYV. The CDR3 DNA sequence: TGTGCCAGCAGCCACAGGACCTACGAGCAGTACGTC.

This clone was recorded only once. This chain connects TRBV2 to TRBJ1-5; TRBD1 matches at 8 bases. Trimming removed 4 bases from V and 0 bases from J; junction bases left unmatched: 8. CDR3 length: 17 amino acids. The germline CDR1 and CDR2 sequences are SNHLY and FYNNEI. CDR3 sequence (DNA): TGTGCCAGCAGTGGAGGACAGGGTCCGGTTAGCAATCAGCCCCAGCATTTT. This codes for CASSGGQGPVSNQPQHF.

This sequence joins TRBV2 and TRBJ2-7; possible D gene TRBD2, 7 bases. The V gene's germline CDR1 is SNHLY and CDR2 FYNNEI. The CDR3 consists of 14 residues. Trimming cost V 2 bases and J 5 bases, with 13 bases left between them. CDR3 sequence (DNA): TGTGCCAGCAGTGAAACGCGGGGGCGGGACGAGCAGTACTTC. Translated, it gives CASSETRGRDEQYF.

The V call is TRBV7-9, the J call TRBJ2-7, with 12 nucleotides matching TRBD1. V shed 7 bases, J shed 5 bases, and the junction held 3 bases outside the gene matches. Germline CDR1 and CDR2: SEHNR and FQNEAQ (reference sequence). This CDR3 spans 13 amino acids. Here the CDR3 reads CASTGTGGNEQYF. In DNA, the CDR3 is TGTGCCAGCACCGGGACAGGGGGCAACGAGCAGTACTTC.

For the CDR3, the DNA is TGTGCCAGCAAAGACTATTCGACCGGCTACACCTTC. Translating it yields CASKDYSTGYTF. The rearrangement links TRBV27 to TRBJ1-2; no definite D call. In germline, CDR1 is MNHEY, CDR2 SMNVEV (reference sequence). The CDR3 covers 12 residues. V lost 7 bases to trimming and J lost 8 bases, with 14 bases between them.

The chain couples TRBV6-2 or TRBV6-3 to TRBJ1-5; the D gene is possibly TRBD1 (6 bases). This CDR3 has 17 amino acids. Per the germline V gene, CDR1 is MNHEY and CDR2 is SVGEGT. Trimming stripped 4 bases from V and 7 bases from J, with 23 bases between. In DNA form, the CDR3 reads TGTGCCAGCAGTTTACGGGAGGCACAGGGAGGTGGGCAGCCCCAGCATTTT. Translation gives CASSLREAQGGGQPQHF.

The CDR3 nucleotides are TGTGCCAGCAGCCCCCGCCAGGGGGTAAGTGAAAAACTGTTTTTT. Protein: CASSPRQGVSEKLFF. The V gene is TRBV9, the J gene TRBJ1-4; 7 bases are shared with TRBD1. Germline CDR1 SGDLS, CDR2 YYNGEE. The ends lost 4 bases at V and 7 bases at J; junction bases unmatched: 10. There are 15 residues in the CDR3.

As DNA, the CDR3 is TGTGCCAGCAGCCCAGGGCAGTCAACTAATGAAAAACTGTTTTTT. Translation: CASSPGQSTNEKLFF. The chain recombines TRBV7-2 with TRBJ1-4, with D possibly TRBD1 on 5 matching bases. Trimming stripped 5 bases from V and 0 bases from J, with 10 bases between. CDR1 and CDR2 from the germline V gene are SGHTA and FQGNSA. The CDR3 is made up of 15 amino acids.

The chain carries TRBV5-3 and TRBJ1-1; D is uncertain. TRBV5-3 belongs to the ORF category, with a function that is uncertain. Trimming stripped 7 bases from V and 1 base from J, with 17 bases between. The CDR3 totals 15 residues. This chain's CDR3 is CARVGGPSQNTEAFF. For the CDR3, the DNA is TGTGCCAGAGTAGGAGGACCATCACAGAACACTGAAGCTTTCTTT.

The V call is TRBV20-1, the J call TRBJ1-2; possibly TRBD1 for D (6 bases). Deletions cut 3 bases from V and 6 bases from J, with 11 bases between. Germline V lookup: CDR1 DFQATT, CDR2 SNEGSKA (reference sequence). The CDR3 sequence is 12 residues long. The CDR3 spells CSASAAGDGYTF. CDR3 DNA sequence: TGCAGTGCTAGTGCCGCAGGGGATGGCTACACCTTC.

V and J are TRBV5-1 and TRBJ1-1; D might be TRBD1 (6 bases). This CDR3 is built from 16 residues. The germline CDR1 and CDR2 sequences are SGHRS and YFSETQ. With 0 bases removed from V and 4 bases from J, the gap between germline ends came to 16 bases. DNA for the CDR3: TGCGCCAGCAGCTTGGGGCTCGGCGGGGGCCCCACTGAAGCTTTCTTT. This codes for CASSLGLGGGPTEAFF.